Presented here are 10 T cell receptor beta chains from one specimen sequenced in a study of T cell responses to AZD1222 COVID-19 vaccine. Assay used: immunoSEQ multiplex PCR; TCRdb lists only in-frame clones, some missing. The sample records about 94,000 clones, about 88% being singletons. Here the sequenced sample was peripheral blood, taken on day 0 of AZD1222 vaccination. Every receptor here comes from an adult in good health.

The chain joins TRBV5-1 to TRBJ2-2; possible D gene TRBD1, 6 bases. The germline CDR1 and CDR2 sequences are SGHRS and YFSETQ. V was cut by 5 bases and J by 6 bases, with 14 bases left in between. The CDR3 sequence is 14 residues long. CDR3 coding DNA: TGCGCCAGCAGACCCATACAGGGCCCCGGGGAGCTGTTTTTT. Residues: CASRPIQGPGELFF.

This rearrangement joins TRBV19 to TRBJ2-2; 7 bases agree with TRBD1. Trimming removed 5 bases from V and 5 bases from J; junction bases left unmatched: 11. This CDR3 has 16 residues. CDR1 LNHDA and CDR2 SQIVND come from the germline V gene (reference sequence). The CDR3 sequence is CASSHTGQKSTGELFF. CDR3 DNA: TGTGCCAGTAGTCACACGGGACAGAAGAGTACCGGGGAGCTGTTTTTT.

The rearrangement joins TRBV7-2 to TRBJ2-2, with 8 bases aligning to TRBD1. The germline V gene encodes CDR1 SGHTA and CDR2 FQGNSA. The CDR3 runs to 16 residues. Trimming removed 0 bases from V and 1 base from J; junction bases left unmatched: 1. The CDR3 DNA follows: TGTGCCAGCAGCTTAGCTGGGACAGGGAACACCGGGGAGCTGTTTTTT. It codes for CASSLAGTGNTGELFF.

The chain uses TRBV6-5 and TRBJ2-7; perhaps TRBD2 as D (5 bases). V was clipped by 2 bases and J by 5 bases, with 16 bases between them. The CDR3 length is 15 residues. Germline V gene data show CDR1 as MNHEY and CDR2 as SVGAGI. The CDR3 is CASSYTLGVPNEQYF. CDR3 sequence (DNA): TGTGCCAGCAGTTACACCCTCGGGGTACCGAACGAGCAGTACTTC.

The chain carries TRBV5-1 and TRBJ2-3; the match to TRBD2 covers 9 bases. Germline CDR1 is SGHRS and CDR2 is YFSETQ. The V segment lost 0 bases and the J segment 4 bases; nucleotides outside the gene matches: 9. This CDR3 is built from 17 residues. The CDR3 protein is CASSLEASGDRADTQYF. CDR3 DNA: TGCGCCAGCAGCTTGGAGGCTAGCGGGGACCGGGCAGATACGCAGTATTTT.

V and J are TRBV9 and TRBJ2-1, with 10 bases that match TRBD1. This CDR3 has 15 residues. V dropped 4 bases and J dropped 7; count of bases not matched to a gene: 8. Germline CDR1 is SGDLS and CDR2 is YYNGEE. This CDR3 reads CASSFSSGQGNEQFF. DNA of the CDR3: TGTGCCAGCAGCTTCTCCTCGGGACAGGGGAATGAGCAGTTCTTC.

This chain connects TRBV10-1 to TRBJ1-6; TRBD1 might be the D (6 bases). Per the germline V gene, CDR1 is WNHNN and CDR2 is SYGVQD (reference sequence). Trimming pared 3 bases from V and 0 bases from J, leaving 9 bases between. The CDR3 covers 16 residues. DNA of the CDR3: TGCGCCAGCAGTGACGGACAGCGCTCCTATAATTCACCCCTCCACTTT. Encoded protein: CASSDGQRSYNSPLHF.

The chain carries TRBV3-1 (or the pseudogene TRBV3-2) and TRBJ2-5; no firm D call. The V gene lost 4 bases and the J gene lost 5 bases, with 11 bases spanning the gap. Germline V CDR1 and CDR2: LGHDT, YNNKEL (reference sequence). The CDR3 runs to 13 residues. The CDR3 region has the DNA TGTGCCAGCAGCCGAACCGGAAGGGAGACCCAGTACTTC. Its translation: CASSRTGRETQYF.

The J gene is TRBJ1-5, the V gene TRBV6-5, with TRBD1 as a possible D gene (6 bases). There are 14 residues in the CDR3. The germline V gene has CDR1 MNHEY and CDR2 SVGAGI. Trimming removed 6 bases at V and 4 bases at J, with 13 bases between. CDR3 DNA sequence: TGTGCCAGCAGAAAACAGGGTTTGAATCAGCCCCAGCATTTT. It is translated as CASRKQGLNQPQHF.

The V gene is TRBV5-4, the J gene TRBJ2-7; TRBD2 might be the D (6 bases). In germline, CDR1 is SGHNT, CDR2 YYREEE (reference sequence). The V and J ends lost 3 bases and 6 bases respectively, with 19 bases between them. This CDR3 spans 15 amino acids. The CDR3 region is CASSSEGLLGAEQYF. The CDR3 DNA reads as TGTGCCAGCAGCTCGGAGGGACTCCTTGGGGCCGAGCAGTACTTC.